This T cell receptor (beta chain) was retrieved from a study of CD8 T cells in ankylosing spondylitis. Study conclusions and caveats: Several of the motif variants were reported before in synovial fluid and blood from reactive arthritis. Disease-linked clones, CD8+, were relatively rare in peripheral blood. Typical of ankylosing spondylitis blood, it appeared, was a TCR beta motif of under 10 highly homologous variants. Reported data indicate significant enrichment of disease-linked clones within matched ankylosing spondylitis synovial fluid.

Per germline, CDR1 MNHNS and CDR2 SASEGT. The CDR3 extends over 15 amino acids. Trimming pared 6 bases from V and 4 bases from J, leaving 16 bases between. This clonotype has just a few counts. Its antigen is not known. Researchers built TCR beta libraries using quantitative 5'-RACE with molecular barcodes. TCRdb itself ran the 5' RACE reads through MiXCR, one entry per CDR3 protein. The sample carries some 140,000 distinct CDR3 sequences, roughly 15% recorded once. J is TRBJ2-1 and V is TRBV6-1; D is perhaps TRBD2 (7 bases). This clonotype originated in a male donor with ankylosing spondylitis. Material for sequencing was blood, either unsorted or a sorted T cell fraction (not recorded which). CDR3: CASRIGGGIYNEQFF. CDR3 sequence (DNA): TGTGCCAGCAGGATAGGGGGGGGTATTTACAATGAGCAGTTCTTC.